These 2 T cell receptor beta chains originate from one sample sequenced in a study of cytomegalovirus exposure and HLA in healthy donors (TCRdb year 2017). The receptor library was made with the immunoSEQ multiplex PCR assay. TCRdb provides this immuneACCESS table in a form limited to in-frame rearrangements. Some clones are lacking; in checked studies, under half of them reflect an unresolved V gene, and why the rest are absent is not known. A total of fewer than 200,000 clones appear in this sample, roughly nine tenths of them only once. The ten biggest clones cover 3% of the sample. The sequencing input was PBMCs. The receptor set was obtained from a woman in her late teens or twenties in good health and CMV-seropositive.

The rearrangement links TRBV7-2 to TRBJ1-3, with D possibly being TRBD1 (5 bases). V gave up 5 bases and J gave up 4 bases, with 12 bases separating them. The CDR3 length is 14 residues. CDR1 SGHTA and CDR2 FQGNSA come from the germline V gene. The DNA of the CDR3 is TGTGCCAGCAGCCCAGGGAATTCCGGAAACACCATATATTTT. It codes for CASSPGNSGNTIYF.

This rearrangement joins TRBV14 to TRBJ1-2, with D hard to call. Per the germline V gene, CDR1 is SGHDN and CDR2 is FVKESK. The CDR3 totals 15 residues. Trimming removed 1 base at V and 4 bases at J, with 13 bases between. The CDR3 region has the DNA TGTGCCAGCAGCCAAGTATCAGGAGGAGTCTATGGCTACACCTTC. Its translation: CASSQVSGGVYGYTF.